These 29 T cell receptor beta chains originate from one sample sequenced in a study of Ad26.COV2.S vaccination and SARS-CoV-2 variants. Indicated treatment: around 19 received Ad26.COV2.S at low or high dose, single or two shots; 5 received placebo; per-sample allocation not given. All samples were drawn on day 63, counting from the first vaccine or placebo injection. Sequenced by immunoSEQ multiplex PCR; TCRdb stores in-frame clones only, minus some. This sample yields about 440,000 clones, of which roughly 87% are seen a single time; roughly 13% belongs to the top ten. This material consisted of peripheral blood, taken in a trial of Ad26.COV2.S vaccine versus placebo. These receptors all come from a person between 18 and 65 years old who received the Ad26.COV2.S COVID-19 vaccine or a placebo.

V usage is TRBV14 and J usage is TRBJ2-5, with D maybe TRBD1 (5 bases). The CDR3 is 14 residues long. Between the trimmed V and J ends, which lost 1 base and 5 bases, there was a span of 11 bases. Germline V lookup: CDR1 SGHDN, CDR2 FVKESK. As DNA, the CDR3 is TGTGCCAGCAGCCAAGGGACATCAGGGGAGACCCAGTACTTC. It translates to CASSQGTSGETQYF.

The CDR3 loop is CAISALGTSSGNTIYF. The CDR3 region has the DNA TGTGCCATCAGTGCCCTGGGGACAAGCTCTGGAAACACCATATATTTT. The J gene is TRBJ1-3, the V gene TRBV10-3; D is possibly TRBD1 (6 bases). Germline loops: CDR1 ENHRY, CDR2 SYGVKD. The germline V and J ends were trimmed by 4 bases and 0 bases, with 13 bases remaining between them. CDR3 length: 16 residues.

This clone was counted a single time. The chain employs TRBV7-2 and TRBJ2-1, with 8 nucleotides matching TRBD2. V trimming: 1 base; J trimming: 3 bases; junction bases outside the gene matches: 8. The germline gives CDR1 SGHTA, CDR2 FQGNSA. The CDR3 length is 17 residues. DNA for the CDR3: TGTGCCAGCAGCTTAGGGGTTCCGGGAGGGAACTACAATGAGCAGTTCTTC. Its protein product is CASSLGVPGGNYNEQFF.

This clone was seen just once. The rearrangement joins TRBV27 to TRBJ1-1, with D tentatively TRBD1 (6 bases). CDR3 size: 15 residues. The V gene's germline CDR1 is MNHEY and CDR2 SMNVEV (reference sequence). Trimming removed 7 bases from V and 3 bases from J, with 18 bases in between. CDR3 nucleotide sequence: TGTGCCAGCATCCAAAAACAGGGCATGGACACTGAAGCTTTCTTT. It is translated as CASIQKQGMDTEAFF.

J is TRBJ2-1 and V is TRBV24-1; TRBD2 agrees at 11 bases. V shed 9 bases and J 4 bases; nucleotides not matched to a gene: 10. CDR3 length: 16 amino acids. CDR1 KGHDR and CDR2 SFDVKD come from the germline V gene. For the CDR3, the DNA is TGTGCCACCGAGACTAGCGGGGCGGAGGTATACAATGAGCAGTTCTTC. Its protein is CATETSGAEVYNEQFF.

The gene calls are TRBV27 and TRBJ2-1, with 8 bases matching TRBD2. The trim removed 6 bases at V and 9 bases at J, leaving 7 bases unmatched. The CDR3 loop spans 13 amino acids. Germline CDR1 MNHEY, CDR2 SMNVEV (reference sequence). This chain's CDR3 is CASSPGLDGEQFF. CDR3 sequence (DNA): TGTGCCAGCAGCCCGGGACTAGATGGTGAGCAGTTCTTC.

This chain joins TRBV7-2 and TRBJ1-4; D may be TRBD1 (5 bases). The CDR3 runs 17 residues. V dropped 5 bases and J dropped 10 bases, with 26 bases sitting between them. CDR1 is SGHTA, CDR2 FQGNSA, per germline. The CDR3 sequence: CASSPRPGGGSVGKLFF. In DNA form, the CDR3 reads TGTGCCAGCAGCCCCCGCCCCGGTGGGGGATCCGTCGGAAAACTGTTTTTT.

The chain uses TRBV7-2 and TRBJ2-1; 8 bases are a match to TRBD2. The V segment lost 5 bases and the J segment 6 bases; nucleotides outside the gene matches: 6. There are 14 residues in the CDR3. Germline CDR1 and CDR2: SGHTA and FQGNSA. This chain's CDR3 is CASSANGRVNEQFF. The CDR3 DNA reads TGTGCCAGCAGCGCAAACGGGAGGGTCAATGAGCAGTTCTTC.

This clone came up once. CDR3 sequence: CASRRGRGRPDTQYF. The CDR3, as DNA: TGTGCCAGTAGGAGGGGCAGGGGGCGCCCAGATACGCAGTATTTT. The chain has TRBV19 and TRBJ2-3; 8 bases agree with TRBD1. The V and J ends lost 6 bases and 4 bases, in that order; junction bases with no gene match: 9. In germline, CDR1 is LNHDA, CDR2 SQIVND (reference sequence). This CDR3 region has 15 residues.

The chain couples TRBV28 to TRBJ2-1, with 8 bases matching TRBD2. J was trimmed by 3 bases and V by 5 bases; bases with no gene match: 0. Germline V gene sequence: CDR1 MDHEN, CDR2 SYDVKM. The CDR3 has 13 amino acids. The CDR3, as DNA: TGTGCCAGCAGTAGCGGGAGCTACAATGAGCAGTTCTTC. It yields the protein CASSSGSYNEQFF.

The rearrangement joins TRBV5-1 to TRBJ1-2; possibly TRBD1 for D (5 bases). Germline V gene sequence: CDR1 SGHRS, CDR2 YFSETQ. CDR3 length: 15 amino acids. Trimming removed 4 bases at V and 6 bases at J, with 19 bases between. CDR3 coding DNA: TGCGCCAGCAGCCCTTCGCCCCAGGCGGGGGATGGCTACACCTTC. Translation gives CASSPSPQAGDGYTF.

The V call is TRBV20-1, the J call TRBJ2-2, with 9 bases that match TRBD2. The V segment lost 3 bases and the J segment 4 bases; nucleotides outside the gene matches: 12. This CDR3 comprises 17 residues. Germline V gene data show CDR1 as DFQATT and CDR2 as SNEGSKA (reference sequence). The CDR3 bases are TGCAGTGCTAGTCCCGCGGGAGGGCCACGGAGCACCGGGGAGCTGTTTTTT. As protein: CSASPAGGPRSTGELFF.

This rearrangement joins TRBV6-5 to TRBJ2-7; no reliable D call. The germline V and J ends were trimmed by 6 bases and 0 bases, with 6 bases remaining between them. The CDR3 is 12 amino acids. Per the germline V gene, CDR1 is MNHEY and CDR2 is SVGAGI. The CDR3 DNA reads TGTGCCAGCAGCTCGGGCTCCTACGAGCAGTACTTC. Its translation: CASSSGSYEQYF.

The CDR3 DNA is TGTGCCAGCAGCCCCCGGATCGACAGCAACTATGGCTACACCTTC. Translating it yields CASSPRIDSNYGYTF. The V and J genes are TRBV9 and TRBJ1-2, with a tentative D call TRBD1 (5 bases). V lost 4 bases to trimming and J lost 2 bases, with 15 bases between them. This CDR3 has 15 amino acids. Per germline, CDR1 SGDLS and CDR2 YYNGEE.

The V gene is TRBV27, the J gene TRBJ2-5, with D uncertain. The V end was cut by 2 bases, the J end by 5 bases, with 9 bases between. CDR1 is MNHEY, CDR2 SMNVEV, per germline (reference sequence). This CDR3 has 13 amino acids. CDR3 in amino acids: CASSLALGETQYF. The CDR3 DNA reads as TGTGCCAGCAGTTTAGCCTTGGGGGAGACCCAGTACTTC.

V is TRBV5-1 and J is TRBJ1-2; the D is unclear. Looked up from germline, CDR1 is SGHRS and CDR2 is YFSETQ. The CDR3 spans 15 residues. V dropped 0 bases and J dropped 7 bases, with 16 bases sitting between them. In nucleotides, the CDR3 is TGCGCCAGCAGCTTGGAGGGCGGCGTCATTGGTGGCTACACCTTC. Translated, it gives CASSLEGGVIGGYTF.

CDR3 sequence: CASSQDLGEKLFF. The DNA of the CDR3 is TGCGCCAGCAGCCAAGATCTCGGTGAAAAACTGTTTTTT. The rearrangement uses TRBV4-3 and TRBJ1-4; D is undetermined. Germline CDR1 LGHNA, CDR2 YSLEER. V shed 0 bases and J shed 7 bases, with 6 bases lying between them. The CDR3 spans 13 residues.

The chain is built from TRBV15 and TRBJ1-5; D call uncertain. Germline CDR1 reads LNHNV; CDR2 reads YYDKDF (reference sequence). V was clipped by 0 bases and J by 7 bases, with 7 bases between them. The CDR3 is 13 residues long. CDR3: CATSRDVTQPQHF. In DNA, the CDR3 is TGTGCCACCAGCAGAGATGTCACACAGCCCCAGCATTTT.

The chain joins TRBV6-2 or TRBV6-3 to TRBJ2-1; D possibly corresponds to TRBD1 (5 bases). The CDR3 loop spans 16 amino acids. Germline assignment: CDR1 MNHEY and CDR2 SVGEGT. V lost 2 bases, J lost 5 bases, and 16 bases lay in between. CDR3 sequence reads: CASSYVAGPPHNEQFF. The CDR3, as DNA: TGTGCCAGCAGTTACGTTGCAGGGCCGCCCCACAATGAGCAGTTCTTC.

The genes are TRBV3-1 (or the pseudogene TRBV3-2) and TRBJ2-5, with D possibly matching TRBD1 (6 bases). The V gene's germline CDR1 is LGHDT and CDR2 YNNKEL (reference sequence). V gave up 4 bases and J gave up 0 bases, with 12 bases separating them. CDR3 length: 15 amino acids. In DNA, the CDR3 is TGTGCCAGCAGCCGAAACAGGGAGAACCAAGAGACCCAGTACTTC. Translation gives CASSRNRENQETQYF.

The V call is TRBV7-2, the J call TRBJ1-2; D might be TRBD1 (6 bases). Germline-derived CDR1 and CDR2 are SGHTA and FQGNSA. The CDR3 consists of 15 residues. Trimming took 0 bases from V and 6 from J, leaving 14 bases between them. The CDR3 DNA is TGTGCCAGCAGCTTAGCGCTGGCAGGGGTTAATGGCTACACCTTC. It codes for CASSLALAGVNGYTF.

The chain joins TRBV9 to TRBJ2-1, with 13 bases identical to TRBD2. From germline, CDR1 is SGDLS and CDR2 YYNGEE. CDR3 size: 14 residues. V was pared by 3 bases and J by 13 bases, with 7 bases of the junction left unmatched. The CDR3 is CASSATGLAGIQFF. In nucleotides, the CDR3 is TGTGCCAGCAGCGCAACGGGACTAGCGGGAATTCAGTTCTTC.

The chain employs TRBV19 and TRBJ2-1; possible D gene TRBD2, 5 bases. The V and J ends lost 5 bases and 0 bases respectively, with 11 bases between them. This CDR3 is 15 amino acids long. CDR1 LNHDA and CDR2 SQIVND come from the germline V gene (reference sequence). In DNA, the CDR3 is TGTGCCAGTAGTGGAAGGACTCTCTCCTACAATGAGCAGTTCTTC. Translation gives CASSGRTLSYNEQFF. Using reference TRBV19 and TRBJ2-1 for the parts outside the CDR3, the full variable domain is DGGITQSPKYLFRKEGQNVTLSCEQNLNHDAMYWYRQDPGQGLRLIYYSQIVNDFQKGDIAEGYSVSREKKESFPLTVTSAQKNPTAFYLCASSGRTLSYNEQFFGPGTRLTVL.

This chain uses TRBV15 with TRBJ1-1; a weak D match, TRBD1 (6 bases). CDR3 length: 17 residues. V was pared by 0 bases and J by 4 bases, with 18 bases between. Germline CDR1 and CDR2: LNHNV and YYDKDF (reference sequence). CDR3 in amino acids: CATSREFGGGGSTEAFF. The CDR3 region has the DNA TGTGCCACCAGCAGAGAGTTTGGAGGGGGAGGAAGCACTGAAGCTTTCTTT.

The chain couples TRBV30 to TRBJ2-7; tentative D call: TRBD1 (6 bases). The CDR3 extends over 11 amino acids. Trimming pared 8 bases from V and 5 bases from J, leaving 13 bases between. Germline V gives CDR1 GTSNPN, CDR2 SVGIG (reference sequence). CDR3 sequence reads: CAGNRVHEQYF. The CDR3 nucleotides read TGTGCCGGAAACAGGGTCCACGAGCAGTACTTC.

The CDR3 nucleotides are TGTGCCAGCAGCCAACAACGGAATAATTCACCCCTCCACTTT. Protein sequence: CASSQQRNNSPLHF. The rearrangement joins TRBV3-1 (or the pseudogene TRBV3-2) to TRBJ1-6; D remains unclear. Germline values: CDR1 LGHDT, CDR2 YNNKEL (reference sequence). The CDR3 sequence is 14 residues long. Trimming removed 2 bases from V and 5 bases from J, with 7 bases in between.

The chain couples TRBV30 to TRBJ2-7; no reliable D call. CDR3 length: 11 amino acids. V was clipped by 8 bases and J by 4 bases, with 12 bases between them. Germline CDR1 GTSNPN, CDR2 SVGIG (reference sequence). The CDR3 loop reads CARGSPYEQYF. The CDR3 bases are TGTGCCCGAGGATCCCCTTACGAGCAGTACTTC.

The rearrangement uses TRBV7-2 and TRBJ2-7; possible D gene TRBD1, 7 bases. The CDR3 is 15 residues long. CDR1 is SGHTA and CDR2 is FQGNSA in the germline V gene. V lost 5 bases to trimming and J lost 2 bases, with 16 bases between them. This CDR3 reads CASSPSGDSAYEQYF. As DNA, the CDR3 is TGTGCCAGCAGCCCCTCGGGGGACAGCGCCTACGAGCAGTACTTC. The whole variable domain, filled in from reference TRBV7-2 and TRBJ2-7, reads GAGVSQSPSNKVTEKGKDVELRCDPISGHTALYWYRQSLGQGLEFLIYFQGNSAPDKSGLPSDRFSAERTGGSVSTLTIQRTQQEDSAVYLCASSPSGDSAYEQYFGPGTRLTVT.

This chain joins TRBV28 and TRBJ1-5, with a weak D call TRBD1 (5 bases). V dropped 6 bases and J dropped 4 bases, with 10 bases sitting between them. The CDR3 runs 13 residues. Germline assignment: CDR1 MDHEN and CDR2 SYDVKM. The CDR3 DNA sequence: TGTGCCAGCAGGCCTCCAGGGAATCAGCCCCAGCATTTT. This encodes CASRPPGNQPQHF.